This T cell receptor beta chain was found in a study of low-dose radiotherapy and immunotherapy resistance in tumors. Study as a whole: Every 2 weeks, cohort 1 got 0.5 Gy, reaching 6.5 Gy to the planning target volume.

As to time point: before trial treatment. Donors, who were enrolled in a single-arm phase I dose-escalation trial, received nivolumab, ipilimumab, aspirin, low-dose cyclophosphamide and low-dose radiotherapy. Eligibility required advanced solid tumors lacking tumor-infiltrating lymphocytes. Priming of first-strand cDNA relied on TRAV- and TRBV-specific primers (covering alpha and beta chains). A constant-region primer paired with the V-primer adapter amplified TCRs over about 18 PCR cycles. The isolated mRNA underwent amplification through in vitro transcription. TCRdb redid the calling of the reads with MiXCR, one entry per CDR3 protein. The sample yields tens of thousands of distinct CDR3 sequences, 9.4% seen once. This clonotype occurred many times. The CDR3 totals 14 residues. Germline V gives CDR1 SGHKS, CDR2 YYEKEE (reference sequence). V lost 4 bases to trimming and J lost 1 base, with 12 bases between them.

The chain is built from TRBV5-5 and TRBJ2-7; D is unclear. The sequence came from a male donor with prostate cancer. Specimen: PBMCs, collected before treatment. CDR3 coding DNA: TGTGCCAGCAGCCCAAGTACGGGTTCCTACGAGCAGTACTTC. Translation: CASSPSTGSYEQYF.